Listed here are 6 T cell receptor beta chains from one sample, sequenced in a study of blood T cell repertoires in COVID-19. This table comes from immunoSEQ multiplex PCR, and its TCRdb copy is limited to in-frame clones, with some not included. The sample holds over 70,000 clones, about 80% seen once. What was sequenced was peripheral blood. These receptors came from a woman older than 75 with acute or convalescent COVID-19.

This chain joins TRBV7-8 and TRBJ2-1, with TRBD2 matching over 12 bases. Germline V gene data show CDR1 as SGHVS and CDR2 as FQNEAQ. The CDR3 sequence is 16 residues long. After removal of 5 bases from V and 4 bases from J, the junction contained 6 bases not matched to a gene. CDR3 sequence (DNA): TGTGCCAGCAGCCAAAGCCTAGCGGGAGGGTACAATGAGCAGTTCTTC. Protein product: CASSQSLAGGYNEQFF.

The V call is TRBV2, the J call TRBJ2-3, with 7 bases that match TRBD2. With 6 bases clipped from V and 2 bases from J, the junction kept 5 bases outside the gene matches. Germline CDR1 and CDR2: SNHLY and FYNNEI. The CDR3 covers 14 residues. CDR3 sequence: CASRKSGITDTQYF. CDR3 DNA: TGTGCCAGCAGGAAAAGCGGGATCACAGATACGCAGTATTTT.

The V and J genes are TRBV5-1 and TRBJ1-5; TRBD1 aligns across 7 bases. The V and J ends lost 4 bases and 3 bases, in that order; junction bases with no gene match: 4. Germline V gene sequence: CDR1 SGHRS, CDR2 YFSETQ. This CDR3 is built from 14 residues. CDR3 nucleotide sequence: TGCGCCAGCAGCCTGGGGACAGCCAATCAGCCCCAGCATTTT. This translates into CASSLGTANQPQHF.

The chain couples TRBV29-1 to TRBJ2-1; a possible D gene is TRBD2 (7 bases). Trimming removed 6 bases at V and 0 bases at J, with 15 bases between. The CDR3 spans 15 residues. CDR1 SQVTM and CDR2 ANQGSEA come from the germline V gene. CDR3 region: CSVRGGRSSYNEQFF. In DNA, the CDR3 is TGCAGCGTGAGGGGGGGGAGGAGCTCCTACAATGAGCAGTTCTTC.

The chain is built from TRBV12-2 and TRBJ2-7; the D call of TRBD1 is as the table states it, not checked on the DNA. TRBV12-2 is classified as a pseudogene. This CDR3 contains 21 residues. The CDR3 coding sequence is TGTGCAAGTCGCTTAGAGGTAAAGATTAGGGCAGGGAAAACGACCCACTACGAGCAGTACTTC. It encodes CASRLEVKIRAGKTTHYEQYF.

The J gene is TRBJ2-7, the V gene TRBV21-1; the D call TRBD2 from the table was never checked on the DNA. TRBV21-1 is designated a pseudogene. The CDR3 has 15 amino acids. CDR3 sequence: CASSTPGTIYYEQYF. The CDR3 coding sequence is TGTGCCAGCAGCACCCCCGGGACTATATACTACGAGCAGTACTTC.